Below, 24 T cell receptor beta chains from the same sample are listed, as sequenced in a study of T cell responses to AZD1222 COVID-19 vaccine. Sequencing was performed with immunoSEQ multiplex PCR; in TCRdb, only in-frame clones are kept and a portion is missing. The data hold more than 60,000 clones, with roughly 87% observed a single time. The input for sequencing was peripheral blood, taken on day 0 of AZD1222 vaccination. The receptors here all came from an adult in good health.

The genes are TRBV5-1 and TRBJ1-6, with D possibly being TRBD1 (5 bases). The V gene lost 4 bases and the J gene lost 2 bases, with 10 bases spanning the gap. The CDR3 is 15 amino acids. Per germline, CDR1 SGHRS and CDR2 YFSETQ. CDR3 in amino acids: CASSPGTTYNSPLHF. CDR3 coding DNA: TGCGCCAGCAGCCCCGGGACTACCTATAATTCACCCCTCCACTTT.

The chain has TRBV11-3 and TRBJ2-1; the D is unclear. Between the trimmed V and J ends, which lost 5 bases and 5 bases, there was a span of 13 bases. The germline V gene has CDR1 SGHNT and CDR2 YENEEA. The CDR3 is 14 residues long. The CDR3 bases are TGTGCCAGCAGCCTACCGGAGCTCCACAATGAGCAGTTCTTC. Protein sequence: CASSLPELHNEQFF. Full variable domain (remainder filled in from reference TRBV11-3 and TRBJ2-1): EAGVVQSPRYKIIEKKQPVAFWCNPISGHNTLYWYLQNLGQGPELLIRYENEEAVDDSQLPKDRFSAERLKGVDSTLKIQPAELGDSAVYLCASSLPELHNEQFFGPGTRLTVL.

This clone turned up a few times. The chain couples TRBV11-2 to TRBJ2-1, with 7 bases aligning to TRBD2. Germline CDR1 and CDR2: SGHAT and FQNNGV. The CDR3 extends over 15 amino acids. V lost 2 bases, J lost 6 bases, and 7 bases stayed unmatched. The CDR3 spells CASSLIWEGSNEQFF. The CDR3 DNA reads as TGTGCCAGCAGCTTAATATGGGAGGGATCCAATGAGCAGTTCTTC.

V gene TRBV6-5 combines with J gene TRBJ1-1; D remains unclear. The V end was cut by 6 bases, the J end by 1 base, with 9 bases between. The CDR3 extends over 13 amino acids. CDR1 and CDR2 from the germline V gene are MNHEY and SVGAGI. CDR3 protein: CASSTTRNTEAFF. The CDR3, as DNA: TGTGCCAGCAGCACTACACGGAACACTGAAGCTTTCTTT.

This clone has only a few counts. V and J are TRBV2 and TRBJ1-1; the D is unclear. V was cut by 6 bases and J by 1 base, with 9 bases left in between. Germline V gene sequence: CDR1 SNHLY, CDR2 FYNNEI. The length of the CDR3 is 13 residues. The CDR3 DNA reads as TGTGCCAGCAGAGCCTTACCGAACACTGAAGCTTTCTTT. Protein: CASRALPNTEAFF.

This chain links TRBV6-5 with TRBJ1-2, with D uncertain. This CDR3 comprises 13 residues. V was trimmed by 7 bases and J by 3 bases, leaving 12 bases between them. Germline CDR1 reads MNHEY; CDR2 reads SVGAGI. The chain's CDR3 is CASTRYSHYGYTF. Here the CDR3 DNA reads TGTGCCAGCACGCGTTACAGCCACTATGGCTACACCTTC.

The V and J genes are TRBV18 and TRBJ1-6; tentatively, D is TRBD1 (6 bases). V lost 2 bases and J lost 5, with 10 bases in between. Germline CDR1 is KGHSH and CDR2 is LQKENI. This CDR3 spans 15 amino acids. The CDR3 reads CASSPGTPDNSPLHF. CDR3 nucleotide sequence: TGTGCCAGCTCACCAGGGACACCTGATAATTCACCCCTCCACTTT.

The V gene is TRBV6-5, the J gene TRBJ2-1, with 7 bases lining up with TRBD2. The length of the CDR3 is 14 residues. V gave up 7 bases and J gave up 1 base; unmatched junction bases: 4. Germline V lookup: CDR1 MNHEY, CDR2 SVGAGI. In DNA form, the CDR3 reads TGTGCCAGCAAGCCTAGCGGTTCCTACAATGAGCAGTTCTTC. Residues: CASKPSGSYNEQFF.

This chain uses TRBV18 with TRBJ1-1; the D is unclear. The CDR3 length is 13 residues. Trimming cost V 5 bases and J 0 bases, with 7 bases left between them. Germline V gene sequence: CDR1 KGHSH, CDR2 LQKENI. CDR3 protein: CASSESMNTEAFF. The CDR3, as DNA: TGTGCCAGCTCAGAAAGCATGAACACTGAAGCTTTCTTT.

The rearrangement joins TRBV7-2 to TRBJ2-2; no clear D. This CDR3 contains 15 residues. Germline CDR1 reads SGHTA; CDR2 reads FQGNSA. V shed 2 bases and J shed 4 bases, with 11 bases lying between them. The CDR3 bases are TGTGCCAGCAGCTTACTCGGATGGGGCACCGGGGAGCTGTTTTTT. Amino acids: CASSLLGWGTGELFF.

V usage is TRBV25-1 and J usage is TRBJ2-5; D ambiguous. Trimming took 5 bases from V and 5 from J, leaving 6 bases between them. The CDR3 is made up of 11 amino acids. Germline loops: CDR1 MGHDK, CDR2 SYGVNS. The CDR3 sequence is CASSTRETQYF. The CDR3 DNA reads TGTGCCAGCAGTACCCGTGAGACCCAGTACTTC.

The chain carries TRBV6-5 and TRBJ1-2; D gene ambiguous. The CDR3 contains 14 residues. The germline CDR1 and CDR2 sequences are MNHEY and SVGAGI. V was clipped by 5 bases and J by 4 bases, with 14 bases between them. CDR3 bases: TGTGCCAGCAGTAATTCCCCGGAGGTCTATGGCTACACCTTC. It translates to CASSNSPEVYGYTF.

This clone appeared a single time. The V gene is TRBV4-3, the J gene TRBJ1-6; tentatively, D is TRBD1 (5 bases). V was trimmed by 1 base and J by 0 bases, leaving 16 bases between them. The germline CDR1 and CDR2 sequences are LGHNA and YSLEER. CDR3 length equals 19 residues. The CDR3 DNA sequence: TGCGCCAGCAGCCAAGGTTGGGGACCCTCGAGCTCCTATAATTCACCCCTCCACTTT. Translated: CASSQGWGPSSSYNSPLHF.

This chain connects TRBV21-1 to TRBJ1-1. TRBV21-1 is a documented pseudogene. This CDR3 region has 16 residues. In DNA, the CDR3 is TGTGCCAGCAGCAAAGTGAAGGACTATATGAACACTGAAGCTTTCTTT. This translates into CASSKVKDYMNTEAFF.

The J gene is TRBJ1-5, the V gene TRBV3-1 (or the pseudogene TRBV3-2); unclear D gene. The length of the CDR3 is 15 residues. Trimming cost V 4 bases and J 7 bases, with 17 bases left between them. CDR1 is LGHDT and CDR2 is YNNKEL in the germline V gene (reference sequence). CDR3 protein: CASSPRWGGGQPQHF. CDR3 bases: TGTGCCAGCAGCCCCAGGTGGGGAGGAGGCCAGCCCCAGCATTTT.

This chain links TRBV28 with TRBJ1-4; no clear D. The CDR3 covers 12 residues. Trimming pared 6 bases from V and 8 bases from J, leaving 10 bases between. Germline V gene data show CDR1 as MDHEN and CDR2 as SYDVKM. The CDR3 bases are TGTGCCAGCAGAGGGTTGGAGGAAAAACTGTTTTTT. It is translated as CASRGLEEKLFF. The full variable domain, its missing parts supplied by reference TRBV28 and TRBJ1-4, is DVKVTQSSRYLVKRTGEKVFLECVQDMDHENMFWYRQDPGLGLRLIYFSYDVKMKEKGDIPEGYSVSREKKERFSLILESASTNQTSMYLCASRGLEEKLFFGSGTQLSVL.

This sequence joins TRBV12-3 or TRBV12-4 and TRBJ1-1; the D is unclear. The CDR3 spans 11 residues. V gave up 2 bases and J gave up 11 bases, with 9 bases separating them. The CDR3 nucleotides are TGTGCCAGCAGTTTACGAAACAAGGCTTTCTTT. Encoded protein: CASSLRNKAFF.

The chain employs TRBV3-1 (or the pseudogene TRBV3-2) and TRBJ1-2; D uncertain. The germline V and J ends were trimmed by 1 base and 4 bases, with 10 bases remaining between them. The CDR3 sequence is 14 residues long. Germline V gene lookup returns CDR1 LGHDT and CDR2 YNNKEL (reference sequence). The CDR3 sequence: CASSQGPLGYGYTF. In DNA, the CDR3 is TGTGCCAGCAGCCAAGGACCCCTGGGCTATGGCTACACCTTC.

This chain uses TRBV2 with TRBJ2-5; 9 bases match TRBD2. This CDR3 is 15 amino acids long. Germline assignment: CDR1 SNHLY and CDR2 FYNNEI. Losses at the gene ends were 4 bases for V and 1 base for J; bases not matched to a gene: 4. In nucleotides, the CDR3 is TGTGCCAGCAGTGGTCGAGCGGGAGGCCAAGAGACCCAGTACTTC. This gives the protein CASSGRAGGQETQYF.

This clone appeared once. The V gene is TRBV30, the J gene TRBJ1-6; no clear D. V was shortened by 5 bases and J by 5 bases, with 7 bases between the two germline ends. The CDR3 sequence is 12 residues long. Germline CDR1 reads GTSNPN; CDR2 reads SVGIG (reference sequence). The chain's CDR3 is CAWGRDNSPLHF. DNA of the CDR3: TGTGCCTGGGGGCGGGATAATTCACCCCTCCACTTT.

The V gene is TRBV6-2 or TRBV6-3, the J gene TRBJ2-1, with D possibly matching TRBD2 (7 bases). Per germline, CDR1 MNHEY and CDR2 SVGEGT. The V and J ends lost 3 bases and 8 bases respectively, with 14 bases between them. This CDR3 is built from 14 residues. CDR3: CASSYGRGADEQFF. The CDR3 DNA follows: TGTGCCAGCAGTTATGGACGGGGGGCGGATGAGCAGTTCTTC.

The rearrangement links TRBV18 to TRBJ2-2; TRBD2 agrees at 7 bases. The V gene end was trimmed by 6 bases and the J gene end by 4 bases; junction bases not matched to a gene: 8. CDR1 KGHSH and CDR2 LQKENI come from the germline V gene. The CDR3 runs to 15 residues. DNA for the CDR3: TGTGCCAGCTCCGGGGAGGGTCCGAGCACCGGGGAGCTGTTTTTT. Translated: CASSGEGPSTGELFF.

This chain joins TRBV5-1 and TRBJ2-3, with 12 nucleotides matching TRBD2. The J segment lost 5 bases and the V segment lost 2 bases, leaving 6 bases of the junction unmatched. Per the germline V gene, CDR1 is SGHRS and CDR2 is YFSETQ. This CDR3 is built from 16 residues. The DNA for the CDR3 is TGCGCCAGCAGCTTCACTAGCGGGGGGCCAGGAGATACGCAGTATTTT. It specifies CASSFTSGGPGDTQYF.

V gene TRBV6-5 combines with J gene TRBJ2-2; D is ambiguous. The V gene lost 6 bases and the J gene lost 3 bases, with 11 bases spanning the gap. The CDR3 loop spans 14 amino acids. CDR1 MNHEY and CDR2 SVGAGI come from the germline V gene. CDR3 nucleotide sequence: TGTGCCAGCAGCCGTGACGGAGACACCGGGGAGCTGTTTTTT. Residues: CASSRDGDTGELFF.